Presented here are 7 T cell receptor beta chains from one specimen sequenced in a study of Ad26.COV2.S vaccination and SARS-CoV-2 variants. Treatment of the sample: about 20 received Ad26.COV2.S at low or high dose, single or two shots; roughly five received placebo; per-sample allocation not given. Day 63 following the first vaccine or placebo injection was when the samples were taken. The protocol was immunoSEQ multiplex PCR, while the TCRdb copy is restricted to in-frame clones and leaves out a portion. The sample holds roughly 380,000 clones, around 86% seen once. The source material was peripheral blood, sampled in a trial of Ad26.COV2.S vaccine versus placebo. These receptors originate from a person aged 18 to 65 who received the Ad26.COV2.S COVID-19 vaccine or a placebo.

This chain joins TRBV6-2 or TRBV6-3 and TRBJ1-3; D call uncertain. Trimming took off 3 bases at V and 4 bases at J, with 13 bases between the two ends. This CDR3 has 15 amino acids. Germline-derived CDR1 and CDR2 are MNHEY and SVGEGT. The CDR3 reads CASSYPGVWGNTIYF. DNA of the CDR3: TGTGCCAGCAGTTATCCGGGCGTATGGGGAAACACCATATATTTT.

The chain combines TRBV6-5 with TRBJ2-7; a possible D gene is TRBD2 (5 bases). CDR1 MNHEY and CDR2 SVGAGI come from the germline V gene. The V end was cut by 4 bases, the J end by 3 bases, with 10 bases between. CDR3 length: 13 residues. DNA for the CDR3: TGTGCCAGCAGTTCCACGAGGGACTACGAGCAGTACTTC. This sequence encodes CASSSTRDYEQYF.

In this sample, this clone turned up a few times. V usage is TRBV27 and J usage is TRBJ1-2, with D perhaps matching TRBD1 (5 bases). V dropped 3 bases and J dropped 6 bases, with 14 bases sitting between them. The CDR3 is 14 amino acids. Germline V gene data show CDR1 as MNHEY and CDR2 as SMNVEV (reference sequence). As DNA, the CDR3 is TGTGCCAGCAGTTTTTCAGGGTTTAGTAATGGCTACACCTTC. It yields the protein CASSFSGFSNGYTF.

V usage is TRBV24-1 and J usage is TRBJ2-3; D ambiguous. From germline, CDR1 is KGHDR and CDR2 SFDVKD. CDR3 length: 11 residues. The V gene lost 7 bases and the J gene lost 6 bases, with 7 bases spanning the gap. CDR3 sequence (DNA): TGTGCCACCAGCTTTGGTGATACGCAGTATTTT. It yields the protein CATSFGDTQYF.

The chain uses TRBV3-1 (or the pseudogene TRBV3-2) and TRBJ2-2; D tentatively reads TRBD1 or TRBD2 (5 bases each). This CDR3 has 15 amino acids. The germline V gene encodes CDR1 LGHDT and CDR2 YNNKEL (reference sequence). With 1 base removed from V and 2 bases from J, the gap between germline ends came to 8 bases. DNA for the CDR3: TGTGCCAGCAGCCAAGTTGGGGGAAACACCGGGGAGCTGTTTTTT. Its protein is CASSQVGGNTGELFF.

The CDR3 DNA reads TGTGCCAGCAGCCCGCGGGTGTCCGCTGGAAACACCATATATTTT. Encoded protein: CASSPRVSAGNTIYF. This chain joins TRBV7-9 and TRBJ1-3; D is unresolved. The CDR3 loop spans 15 amino acids. Trimming left V 5 bases short and J 2 bases short, with 13 bases between. Germline V gene lookup returns CDR1 SEHNR and CDR2 FQNEAQ (reference sequence).

The chain combines TRBV4-1 with TRBJ1-3; no clear D. CDR1 and CDR2 from the germline V gene are MGHRA and YSYEKL. The ends were cut back, 1 base at V and 4 bases at J, with 14 bases in the middle. This CDR3 has 16 residues. The CDR3 loop reads CASSQVDARMGNTIYF. The CDR3 DNA follows: TGCGCCAGCAGCCAAGTGGACGCCCGGATGGGAAACACCATATATTTT.